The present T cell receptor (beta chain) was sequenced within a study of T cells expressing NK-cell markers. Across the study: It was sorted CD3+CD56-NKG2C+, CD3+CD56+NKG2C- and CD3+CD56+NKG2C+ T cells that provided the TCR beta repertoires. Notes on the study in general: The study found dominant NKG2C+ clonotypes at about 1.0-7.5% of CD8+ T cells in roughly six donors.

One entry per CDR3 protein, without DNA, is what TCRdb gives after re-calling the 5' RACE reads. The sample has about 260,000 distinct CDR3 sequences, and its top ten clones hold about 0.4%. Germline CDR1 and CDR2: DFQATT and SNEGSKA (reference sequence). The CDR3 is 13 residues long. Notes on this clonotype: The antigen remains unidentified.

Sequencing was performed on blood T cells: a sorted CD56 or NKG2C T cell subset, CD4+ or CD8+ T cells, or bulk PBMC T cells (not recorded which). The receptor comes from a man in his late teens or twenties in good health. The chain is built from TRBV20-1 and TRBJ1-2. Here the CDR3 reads CSASVRGLYGYTF.